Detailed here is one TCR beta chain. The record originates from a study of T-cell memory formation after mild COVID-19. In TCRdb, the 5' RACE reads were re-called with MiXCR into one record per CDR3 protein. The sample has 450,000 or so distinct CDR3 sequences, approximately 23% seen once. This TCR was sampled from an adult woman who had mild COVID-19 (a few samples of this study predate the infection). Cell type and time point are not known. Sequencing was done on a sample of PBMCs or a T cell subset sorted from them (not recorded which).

The CDR3 here is CASSYVRGNTEAFF. The CDR3 region has the DNA TGTGCCAGCAGTTACGTTCGTGGGAACACTGAAGCTTTCTTT. V is TRBV6-5 and J is TRBJ1-1, with no clear D. The V and J ends lost 2 bases and 1 base respectively, with 8 bases between them. The CDR3 sequence is 14 residues long. Germline V gene sequence: CDR1 MNHEY, CDR2 SVGAGI.